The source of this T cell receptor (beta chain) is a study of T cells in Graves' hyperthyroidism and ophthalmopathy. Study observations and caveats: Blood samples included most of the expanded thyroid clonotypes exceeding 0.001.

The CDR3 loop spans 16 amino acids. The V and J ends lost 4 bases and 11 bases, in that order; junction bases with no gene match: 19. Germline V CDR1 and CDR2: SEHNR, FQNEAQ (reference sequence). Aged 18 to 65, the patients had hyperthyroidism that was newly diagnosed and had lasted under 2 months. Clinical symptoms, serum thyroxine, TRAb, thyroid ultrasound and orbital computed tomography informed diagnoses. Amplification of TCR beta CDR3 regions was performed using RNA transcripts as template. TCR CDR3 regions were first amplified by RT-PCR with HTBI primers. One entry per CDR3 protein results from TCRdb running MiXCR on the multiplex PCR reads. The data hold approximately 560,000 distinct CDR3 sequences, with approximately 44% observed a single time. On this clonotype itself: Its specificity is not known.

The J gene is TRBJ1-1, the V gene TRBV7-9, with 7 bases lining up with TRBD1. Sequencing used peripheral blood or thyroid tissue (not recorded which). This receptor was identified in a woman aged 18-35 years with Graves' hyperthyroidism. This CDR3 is CASSSPSMDRPSGAFF. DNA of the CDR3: TGTGCCAGCAGCTCCCCCTCTATGGACAGGCCGTCCGGGGCTTTCTTT.